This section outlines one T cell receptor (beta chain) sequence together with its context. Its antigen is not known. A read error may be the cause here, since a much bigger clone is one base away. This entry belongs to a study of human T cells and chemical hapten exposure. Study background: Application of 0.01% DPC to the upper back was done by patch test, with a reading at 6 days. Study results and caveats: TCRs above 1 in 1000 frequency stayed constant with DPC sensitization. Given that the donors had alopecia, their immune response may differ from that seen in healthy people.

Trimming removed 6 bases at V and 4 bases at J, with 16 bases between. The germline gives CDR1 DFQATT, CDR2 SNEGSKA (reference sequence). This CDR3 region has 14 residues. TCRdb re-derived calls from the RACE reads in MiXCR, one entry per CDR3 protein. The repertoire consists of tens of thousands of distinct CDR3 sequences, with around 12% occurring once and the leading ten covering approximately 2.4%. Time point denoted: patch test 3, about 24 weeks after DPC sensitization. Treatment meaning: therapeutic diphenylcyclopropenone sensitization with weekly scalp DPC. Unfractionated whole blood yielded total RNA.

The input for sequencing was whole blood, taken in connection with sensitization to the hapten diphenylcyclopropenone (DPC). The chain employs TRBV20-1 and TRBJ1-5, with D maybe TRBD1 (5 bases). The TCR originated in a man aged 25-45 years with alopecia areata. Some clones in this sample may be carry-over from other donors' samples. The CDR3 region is CSAEQVTANQPQHF. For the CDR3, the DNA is TGCAGTGCCGAACAGGTAACGGCGAATCAGCCCCAGCATTTT.